The following is a T cell receptor beta chain sequence with its context. Its specificity is unknown. This entry comes from a study of T-cell memory formation after mild COVID-19. MiXCR, applied by TCRdb to the 5' RACE reads, yields one record per CDR3 protein. The data contain about half a million distinct CDR3 sequences, 15% to 20% of them singletons. Study-wide results and caveats: Day 37-peaking second-wave clones had unconfirmed SARS-CoV-2 specificity. Later expanders leaned toward CD4+, whereas clones contracting from day 15 to 85 were balanced CD4/CD8.

The CDR3 extends over 18 amino acids. Per germline, CDR1 SEHNR and CDR2 FQNEAQ (reference sequence). The V and J ends lost 0 bases and 2 bases respectively, with 18 bases between them. The rearrangement joins TRBV7-9 to TRBJ2-3, with a tentative D call TRBD1 (6 bases). The sequence derives from an adult woman who had mild COVID-19 (a few samples of this study predate the infection). Cell type and time point are not known. Specimen: PBMCs or a T cell subset sorted from them (not recorded which). CDR3 nucleotide sequence: TGTGCCAGCAGCTTAGCGCCATGGACAGTAGGCTACACAGATACGCAGTATTTT. It yields the protein CASSLAPWTVGYTDTQYF.